This T cell receptor (beta chain) was sequenced during a study of cytomegalovirus exposure and HLA in healthy donors. Background on the study: An analysis done earlier identified more than 90 million unique TCR beta sequences from approximately 200 million T cells. About 84% of roughly 400 genotyped donors fell in the Caucasian-associated ancestry cluster.

Study-wide results and limits: Three of the chains that were CMV-associated were confirmed in vitro to be specific for CMV antigens. HLA restriction was apparent for most CMV-associated TCR beta chains in a later analysis.

The V gene lost 1 base and the J gene lost 3 bases, with 9 bases spanning the gap. The CDR3 consists of 13 residues. Germline CDR1 GTSNPN, CDR2 SVGIG (reference sequence). The PCR used 60 Vbeta and 13 Jbeta primers. Assay: immunoSEQ multiplex PCR; the TCRdb copy retains only in-frame clones and omits some. The sample records under 200,000 clones, 77% being singletons. Comment on this clone: Its antigen is not identified.

Sequencing used PBMCs. The V gene is TRBV30, the J gene TRBJ1-1; weak D call: TRBD1 (5 bases). The source of this sequence is a woman between 40 and 55 years old in good health and CMV-seropositive. This chain's CDR3 is CAWSAGTHTEAFF. Here the CDR3 DNA reads TGTGCCTGGAGTGCCGGGACTCACACTGAAGCTTTCTTT.